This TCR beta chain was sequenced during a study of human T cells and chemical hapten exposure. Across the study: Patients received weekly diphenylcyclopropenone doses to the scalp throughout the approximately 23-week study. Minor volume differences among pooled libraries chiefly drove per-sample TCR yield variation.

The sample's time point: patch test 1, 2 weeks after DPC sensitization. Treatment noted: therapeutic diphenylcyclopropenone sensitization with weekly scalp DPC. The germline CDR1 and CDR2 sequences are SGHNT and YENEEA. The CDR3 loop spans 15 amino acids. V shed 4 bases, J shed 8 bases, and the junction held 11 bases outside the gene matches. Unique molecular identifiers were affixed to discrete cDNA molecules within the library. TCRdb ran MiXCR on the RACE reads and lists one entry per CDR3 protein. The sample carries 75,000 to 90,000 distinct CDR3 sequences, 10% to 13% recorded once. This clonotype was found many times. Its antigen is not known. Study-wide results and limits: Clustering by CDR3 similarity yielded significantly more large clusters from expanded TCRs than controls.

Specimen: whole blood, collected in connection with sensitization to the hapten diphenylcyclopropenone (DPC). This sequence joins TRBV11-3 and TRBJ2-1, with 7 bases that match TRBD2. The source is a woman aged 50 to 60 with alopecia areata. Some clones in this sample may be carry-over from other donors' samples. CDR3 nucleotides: TGTGCCAGCAGCTCCGGGACTATGTTGCGGGATGAGCAGTTCTTC. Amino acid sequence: CASSSGTMLRDEQFF.